This paragraph covers one TCR beta chain sequence. What it recognizes is unknown. This CDR3 region has 15 residues. Trimming cost V 0 bases and J 3 bases, with 9 bases left between them. Germline V lookup: CDR1 MGHRA, CDR2 YSYEKL. Amplification used 60 Vbeta primers and 13 Jbeta primers. Clones were read by immunoSEQ multiplex PCR, and TCRdb kept only the in-frame ones, dropping some. The repertoire holds under 55,000 clones, with approximately 72% as singletons. The data were obtained in a study of cytomegalovirus exposure and HLA in healthy donors. Study at large: Clustering assigned over 70% of the roughly 380 genotyped donors to the Caucasian-associated ancestry cluster. The study, taken as a whole, reports: The study dropped some indistinguishable V segments, TRBV6-2 and TRBV6-3 among them. Highly shared sequence variants in one cluster were likely a sequencing artifact.

Sequencing was performed on PBMCs. The rearrangement links TRBV4-1 to TRBJ1-5; a possible D gene is TRBD1 (5 bases). The receptor's source is a woman between 50 and 59 years old in good health and CMV-seronegative. The CDR3: CASSQEGGTNQPQHF. The DNA for the CDR3 is TGCGCCAGCAGCCAAGAGGGGGGTACCAATCAGCCCCAGCATTTT.